This TCR beta chain was obtained from a study of blood T cell repertoires in COVID-19. Across the whole study: Material from acute and convalescent COVID-19 was sourced from the United States, Italy and Spain.

Some clones are missing from TCRdb's copy, which holds only in-frame ones; the method was immunoSEQ multiplex PCR. Of over 200,000 clones listed, about 84% are singletons. V lost 3 bases and J 6 bases, leaving 3 bases between the germline ends. The germline CDR1 and CDR2 sequences are LNHDA and SQIVND (reference sequence). The CDR3 has 11 residues. The V and J genes are TRBV19 and TRBJ2-1, with unresolved D. The source material was peripheral blood. This sequence originates from a woman older than 75 with acute or convalescent COVID-19. CDR3 sequence reads: CASSILNEQFF. CDR3 nucleotide sequence: TGTGCCAGTAGTATCCTCAATGAGCAGTTCTTC.